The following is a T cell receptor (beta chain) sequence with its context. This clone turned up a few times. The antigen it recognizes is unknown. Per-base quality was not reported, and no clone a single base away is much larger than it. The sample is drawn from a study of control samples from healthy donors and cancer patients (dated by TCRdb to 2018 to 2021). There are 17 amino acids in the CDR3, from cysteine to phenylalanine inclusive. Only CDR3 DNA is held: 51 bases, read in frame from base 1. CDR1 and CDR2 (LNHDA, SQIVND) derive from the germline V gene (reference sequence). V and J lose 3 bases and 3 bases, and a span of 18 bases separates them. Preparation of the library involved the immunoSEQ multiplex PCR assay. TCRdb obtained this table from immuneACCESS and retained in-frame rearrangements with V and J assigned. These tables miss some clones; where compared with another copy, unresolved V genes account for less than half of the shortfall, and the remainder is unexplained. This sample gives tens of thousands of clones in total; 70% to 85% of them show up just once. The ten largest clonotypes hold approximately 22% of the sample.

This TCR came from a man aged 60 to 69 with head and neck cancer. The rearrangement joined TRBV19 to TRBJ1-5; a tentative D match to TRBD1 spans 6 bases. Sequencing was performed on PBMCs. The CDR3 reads CASSIRLGKGDNQPQHF. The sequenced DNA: TGTGCCAGTAGTATTCGACTAGGGAAGGGGGACAATCAGCCCCAGCATTTT.